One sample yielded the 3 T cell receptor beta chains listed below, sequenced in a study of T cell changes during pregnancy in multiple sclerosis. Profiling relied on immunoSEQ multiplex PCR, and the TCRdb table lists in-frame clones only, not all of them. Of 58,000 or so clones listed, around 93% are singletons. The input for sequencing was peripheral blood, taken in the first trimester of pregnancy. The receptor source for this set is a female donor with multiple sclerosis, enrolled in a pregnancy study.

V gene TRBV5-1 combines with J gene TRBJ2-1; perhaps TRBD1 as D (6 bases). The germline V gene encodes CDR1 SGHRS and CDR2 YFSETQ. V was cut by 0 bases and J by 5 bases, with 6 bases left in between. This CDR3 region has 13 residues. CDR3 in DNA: TGCGCCAGCAGCTTGGGGACAGACAATGAGCAGTTCTTC. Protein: CASSLGTDNEQFF.

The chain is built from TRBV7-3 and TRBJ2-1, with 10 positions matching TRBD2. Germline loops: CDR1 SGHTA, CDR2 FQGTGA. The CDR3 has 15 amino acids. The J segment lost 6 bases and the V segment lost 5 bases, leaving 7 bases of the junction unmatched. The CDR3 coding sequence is TGTGCCAGCAGCCCTAGCGGGAGTTTAATCAATGAGCAGTTCTTC. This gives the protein CASSPSGSLINEQFF.

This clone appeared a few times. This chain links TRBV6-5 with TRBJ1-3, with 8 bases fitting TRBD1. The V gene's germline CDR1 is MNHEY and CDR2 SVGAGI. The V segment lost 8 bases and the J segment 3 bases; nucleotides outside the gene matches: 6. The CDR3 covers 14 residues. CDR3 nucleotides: TGTGCCAGCGCCCAGGGGGCGCTTGGAAACACCATATATTTT. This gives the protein CASAQGALGNTIYF.